The T cell receptor (beta chain) under discussion was sequenced for a study of blood T cell repertoires in COVID-19. Across the whole study: Acute and convalescent COVID-19 samples came from the United States, Italy and Spain. The analysed material was cDNA or gDNA that came from T cells, B-cell-depleted T cells, or PBMCs.

As handled by the study authors: Estimated nucleated cell counts came from reference gene primer amplification. Clones were sequenced by immunoSEQ multiplex PCR, and TCRdb holds only the in-frame ones, with some missing. V and J calls plus clone size are reproduced from that table; the DNA served to infer D and trimming. The sample records more than 85,000 clones, around 90% being singletons. V was clipped by 0 bases and J by 10 bases, with 10 bases between them. The CDR3 sequence is 13 residues long. Germline V gene lookup returns CDR1 MNHEY and CDR2 SVGEGT. Enrolled during active infection, Seattle patients were then followed longitudinally.

The sequenced material came from peripheral blood. This sequence was found in a woman between 50 and 59 years old with COVID-19, enrolled during active disease. The chain combines TRBV6-2 or TRBV6-3 with TRBJ1-5; D not certain. This CDR3 is CASSYSEGIPQHF. For the CDR3, the DNA is TGTGCCAGCAGTTACTCCGAGGGAATCCCCCAGCATTTT.